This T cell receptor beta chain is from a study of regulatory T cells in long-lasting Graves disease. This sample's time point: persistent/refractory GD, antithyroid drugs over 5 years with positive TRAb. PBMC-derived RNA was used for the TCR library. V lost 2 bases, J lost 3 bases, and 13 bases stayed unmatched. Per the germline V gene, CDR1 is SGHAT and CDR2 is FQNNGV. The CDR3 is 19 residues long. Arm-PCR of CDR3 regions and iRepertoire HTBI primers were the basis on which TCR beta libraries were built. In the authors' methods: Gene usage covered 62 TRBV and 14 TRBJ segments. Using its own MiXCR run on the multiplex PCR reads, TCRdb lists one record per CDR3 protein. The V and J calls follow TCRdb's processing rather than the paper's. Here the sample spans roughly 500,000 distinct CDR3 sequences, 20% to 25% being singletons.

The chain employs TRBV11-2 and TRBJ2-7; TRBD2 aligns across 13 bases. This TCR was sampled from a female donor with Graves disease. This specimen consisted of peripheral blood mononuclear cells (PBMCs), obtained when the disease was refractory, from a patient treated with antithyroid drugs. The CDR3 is CASSLWVLAGGKGGYEQYF. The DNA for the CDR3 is TGTGCCAGCAGCTTATGGGTACTAGCGGGAGGGAAGGGGGGCTACGAGCAGTACTTC.